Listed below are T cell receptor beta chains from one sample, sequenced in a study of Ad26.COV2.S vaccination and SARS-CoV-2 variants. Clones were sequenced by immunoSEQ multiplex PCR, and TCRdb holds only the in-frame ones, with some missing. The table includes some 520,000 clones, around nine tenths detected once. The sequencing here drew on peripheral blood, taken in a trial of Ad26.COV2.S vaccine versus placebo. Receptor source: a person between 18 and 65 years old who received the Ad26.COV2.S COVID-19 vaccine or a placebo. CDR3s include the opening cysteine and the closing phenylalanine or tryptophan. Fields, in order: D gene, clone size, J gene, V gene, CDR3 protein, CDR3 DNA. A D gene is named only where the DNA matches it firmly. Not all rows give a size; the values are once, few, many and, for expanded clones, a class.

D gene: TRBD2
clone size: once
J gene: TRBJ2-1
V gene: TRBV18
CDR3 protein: CASSPTLAGVYNEQFF
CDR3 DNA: TGTGCCAGCTCACCAACACTAGCGGGGGTTTACAATGAGCAGTTCTTC

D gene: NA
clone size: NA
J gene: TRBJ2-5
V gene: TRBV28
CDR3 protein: CASSRTLANQETQYF
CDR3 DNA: TGTGCCAGCAGTCGGACATTGGCTAACCAAGAGACCCAGTACTTC

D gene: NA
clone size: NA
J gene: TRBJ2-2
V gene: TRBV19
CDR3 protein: CASSQEGWTGELFF
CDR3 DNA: TGTGCCAGTAGTCAGGAGGGGTGGACCGGGGAGCTGTTTTTT

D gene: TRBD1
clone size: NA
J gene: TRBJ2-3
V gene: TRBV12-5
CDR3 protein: CASGRAQGASTDTQYF
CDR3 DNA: TGTGCTAGTGGTCGGGCTCAGGGGGCGAGCACAGATACGCAGTATTTT

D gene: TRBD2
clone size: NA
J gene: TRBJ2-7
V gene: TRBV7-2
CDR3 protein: CASSLWASGRREQYF
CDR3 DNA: TGTGCCAGCAGCTTATGGGCTAGCGGGAGGAGGGAGCAGTACTTC

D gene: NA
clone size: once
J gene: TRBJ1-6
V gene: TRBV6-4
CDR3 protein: CASSLGPGNSPLHF
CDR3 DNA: TGTGCCAGCAGTCTGGGCCCGGGGAATTCACCCCTCCACTTT

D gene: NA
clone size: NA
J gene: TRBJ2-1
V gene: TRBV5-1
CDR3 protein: CASSPTSASYNEQFF
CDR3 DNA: TGCGCCAGCAGCCCGACTAGTGCGTCCTACAATGAGCAGTTCTTC

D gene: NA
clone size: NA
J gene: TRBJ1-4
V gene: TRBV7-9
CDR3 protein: CASSLLSRSRGGEKLFF
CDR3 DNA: TGTGCCAGCAGCTTGTTGTCACGCTCCAGGGGAGGTGAAAAACTGTTTTTT

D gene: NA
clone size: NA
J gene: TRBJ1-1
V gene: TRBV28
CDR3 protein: CASRERQTEAFF
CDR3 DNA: TGTGCCAGCAGGGAACGACAGACTGAAGCTTTCTTT

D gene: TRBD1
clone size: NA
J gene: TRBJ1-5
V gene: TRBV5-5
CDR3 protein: CASSLETFQGALGQPQHF
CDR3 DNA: TGTGCCAGCAGCTTGGAAACATTCCAGGGGGCTCTCGGGCAGCCCCAGCATTTT

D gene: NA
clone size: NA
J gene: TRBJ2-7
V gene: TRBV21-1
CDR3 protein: CASSNGLGQGAYEQYF
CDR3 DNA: TGTGCCAGCAGCAATGGGTTAGGACAGGGGGCCTACGAGCAGTACTTC

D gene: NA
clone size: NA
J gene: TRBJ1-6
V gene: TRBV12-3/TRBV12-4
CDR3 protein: CASRRTGNSPLHF
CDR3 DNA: TGTGCCAGCAGGAGGACGGGCAATTCACCCCTCCACTTT

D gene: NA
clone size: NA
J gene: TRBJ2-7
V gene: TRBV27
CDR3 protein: CASSSGQSYEQYF
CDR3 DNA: TGTGCCAGCAGTTCTGGACAATCCTACGAGCAGTACTTC

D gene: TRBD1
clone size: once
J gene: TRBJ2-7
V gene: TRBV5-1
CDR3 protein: CASSSDRPTYEQYF
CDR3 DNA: TGCGCCAGCAGCTCGGACAGGCCGACCTACGAGCAGTACTTC

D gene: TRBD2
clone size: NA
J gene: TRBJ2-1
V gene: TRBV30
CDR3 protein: CAWSWGLADNEQFF
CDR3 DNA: TGTGCCTGGAGCTGGGGACTAGCAGACAATGAGCAGTTCTTC

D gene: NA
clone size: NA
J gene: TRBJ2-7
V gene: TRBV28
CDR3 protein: CASSLNFLGGSYEQYF
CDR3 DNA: TGTGCCAGCAGTTTAAACTTTCTCGGCGGATCCTACGAGCAGTACTTC

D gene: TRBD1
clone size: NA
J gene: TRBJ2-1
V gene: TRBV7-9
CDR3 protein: CASSLVGGPKRGNEQFF
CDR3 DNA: TGTGCCAGCAGCTTAGTAGGGGGCCCTAAGAGGGGCAATGAGCAGTTCTTC

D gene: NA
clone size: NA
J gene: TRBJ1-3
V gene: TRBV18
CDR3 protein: CASSPWDAGNTIYF
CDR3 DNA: TGTGCCAGCTCACCGTGGGACGCAGGAAACACCATATATTTT

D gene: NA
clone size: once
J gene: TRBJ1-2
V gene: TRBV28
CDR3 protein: CASLRGRNYGYTF
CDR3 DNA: TGTGCCAGCCTCCGGGGCCGGAACTATGGCTACACCTTC

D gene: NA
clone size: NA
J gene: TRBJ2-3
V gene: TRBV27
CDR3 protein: CASNTRSTDTQYF
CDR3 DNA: TGTGCCAGCAATACGCGTAGCACAGATACGCAGTATTTT

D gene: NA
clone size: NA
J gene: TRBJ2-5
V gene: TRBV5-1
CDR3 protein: CASSLAITGTQYF
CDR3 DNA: TGCGCCAGCAGCTTGGCAATAACAGGGACCCAGTACTTC

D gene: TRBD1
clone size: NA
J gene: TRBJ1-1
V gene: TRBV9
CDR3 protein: CASSATGNLNTEAFF
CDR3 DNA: TGTGCCAGCAGCGCGACAGGGAACCTGAACACTGAAGCTTTCTTT

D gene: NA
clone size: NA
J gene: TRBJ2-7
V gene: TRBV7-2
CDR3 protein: CASSLKSSYEQYF
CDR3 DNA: TGTGCCAGCAGCTTAAAGAGCTCCTACGAGCAGTACTTC

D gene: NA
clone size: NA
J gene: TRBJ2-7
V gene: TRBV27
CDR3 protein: CASSSTGLGSYEQYF
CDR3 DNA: TGTGCCAGCAGTTCTACGGGACTGGGGTCCTACGAGCAGTACTTC

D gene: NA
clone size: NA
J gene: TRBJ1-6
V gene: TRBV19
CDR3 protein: CASSVEPLGSSYNSPLHF
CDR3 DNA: TGTGCCAGTAGCGTGGAACCCCTCGGGAGCTCCTATAATTCACCCCTCCACTTT

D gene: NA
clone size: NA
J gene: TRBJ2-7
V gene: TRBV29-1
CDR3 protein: CSVVQNSWEQYF
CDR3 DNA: TGCAGCGTTGTCCAGAATTCGTGGGAGCAGTACTTC

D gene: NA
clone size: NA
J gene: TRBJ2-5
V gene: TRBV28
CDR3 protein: CASGWETQYF
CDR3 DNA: TGTGCCTCGGGATGGGAGACCCAGTACTTC

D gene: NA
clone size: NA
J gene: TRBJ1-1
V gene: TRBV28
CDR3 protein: CASSLSGRYGAFF
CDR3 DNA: TGTGCCAGCAGTTTATCAGGGAGGTACGGAGCTTTCTTT

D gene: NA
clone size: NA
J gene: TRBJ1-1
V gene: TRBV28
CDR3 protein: CASSFGDRAEAFF
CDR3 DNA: TGTGCCAGCAGTTTTGGGGATAGGGCTGAAGCTTTCTTT

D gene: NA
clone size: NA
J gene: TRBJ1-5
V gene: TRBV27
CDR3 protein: CASGRETYSNQPQHF
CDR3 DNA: TGTGCCAGCGGCCGGGAGACATATAGCAATCAGCCCCAGCATTTT

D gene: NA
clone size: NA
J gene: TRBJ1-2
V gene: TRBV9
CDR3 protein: CASSVGGPNYGYTF
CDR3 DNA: TGTGCCAGCAGCGTGGGAGGACCCAACTATGGCTACACCTTC

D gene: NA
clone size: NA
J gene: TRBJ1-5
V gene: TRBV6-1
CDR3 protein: CASSEGGYQPQHF
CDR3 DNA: TGTGCCAGCAGTGAAGGGGGGTATCAGCCCCAGCATTTT

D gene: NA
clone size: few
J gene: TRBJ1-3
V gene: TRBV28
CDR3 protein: CASSIFASGNTIYF
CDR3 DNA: TGTGCCAGCAGTATTTTCGCCTCTGGAAACACCATATATTTT

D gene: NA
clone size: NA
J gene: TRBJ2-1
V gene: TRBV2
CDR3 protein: CASSEVWGNEQFF
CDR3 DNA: TGTGCCAGCAGTGAAGTATGGGGAAATGAGCAGTTCTTC

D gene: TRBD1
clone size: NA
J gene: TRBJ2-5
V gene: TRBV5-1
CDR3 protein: CASSHDRGRETQYF
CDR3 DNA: TGCGCCAGCAGCCACGACAGGGGGCGGGAGACCCAGTACTTC

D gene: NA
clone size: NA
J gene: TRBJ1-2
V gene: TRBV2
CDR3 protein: CASSEVVQGFYEGYTF
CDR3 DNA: TGTGCCAGCAGTGAAGTTGTGCAGGGATTCTATGAGGGCTACACCTTC

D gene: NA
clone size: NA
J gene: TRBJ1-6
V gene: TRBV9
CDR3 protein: CASSQRDFPPLHF
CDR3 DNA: TGTGCCAGCAGCCAACGGGACTTCCCACCCCTCCACTTT

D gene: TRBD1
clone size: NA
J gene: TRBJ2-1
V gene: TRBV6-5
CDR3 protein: CASSPRTGGNNEQFF
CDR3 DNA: TGTGCCAGCAGCCCCAGGACAGGAGGAAACAATGAGCAGTTCTTC

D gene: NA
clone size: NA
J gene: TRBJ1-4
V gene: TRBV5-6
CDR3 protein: CASSPNPGTFNEKLFF
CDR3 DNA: TGTGCCAGCAGCCCAAACCCCGGGACCTTTAATGAAAAACTGTTTTTT

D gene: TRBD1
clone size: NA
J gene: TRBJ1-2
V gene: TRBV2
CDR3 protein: CASSPGQGVSYGYTF
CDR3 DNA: TGTGCCAGCAGTCCCGGACAGGGGGTGAGCTATGGCTACACCTTC

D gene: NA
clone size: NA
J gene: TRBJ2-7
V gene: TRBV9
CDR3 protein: CASSVQAAVSYEQYF
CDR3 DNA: TGTGCCAGCAGCGTACAGGCAGCCGTCTCCTACGAGCAGTACTTC

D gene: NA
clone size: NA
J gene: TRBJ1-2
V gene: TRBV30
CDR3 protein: CAWRDTGYGYTF
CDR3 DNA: TGTGCCTGGAGGGATACAGGGTATGGCTACACCTTC

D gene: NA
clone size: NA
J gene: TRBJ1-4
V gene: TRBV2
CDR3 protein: CASSEEGYVSRLFF
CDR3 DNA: TGTGCCAGCAGTGAAGAAGGGTACGTCTCCAGACTGTTTTTT

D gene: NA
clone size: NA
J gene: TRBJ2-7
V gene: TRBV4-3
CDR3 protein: CASSADPGTSSYEQYF
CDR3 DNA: TGCGCCAGCAGCGCAGACCCCGGGACATCCTCCTACGAGCAGTACTTC

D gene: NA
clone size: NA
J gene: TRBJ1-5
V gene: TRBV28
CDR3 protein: CASNLFGGISNQPQHF
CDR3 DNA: TGTGCCAGCAACCTCTTCGGGGGTATTAGCAATCAGCCCCAGCATTTT

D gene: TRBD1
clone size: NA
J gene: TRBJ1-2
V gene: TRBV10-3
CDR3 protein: CAISGAGGGYGYTF
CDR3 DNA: TGTGCCATCAGTGGGGCAGGGGGCGGCTATGGCTACACCTTC

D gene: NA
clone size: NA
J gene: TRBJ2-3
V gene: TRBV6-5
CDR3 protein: CASSYSGGTDTQYF
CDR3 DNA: TGTGCCAGCAGTTACTCGGGGGGCACAGATACGCAGTATTTT

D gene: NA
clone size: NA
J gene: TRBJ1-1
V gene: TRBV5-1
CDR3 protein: CASSLDGGAFF
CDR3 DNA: TGCGCCAGCAGCTTGGATGGGGGAGCTTTCTTT

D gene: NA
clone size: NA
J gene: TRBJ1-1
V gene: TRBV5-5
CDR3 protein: CASSSLGAERSEAFF
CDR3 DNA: TGTGCCAGCAGCTCCCTGGGGGCCGAACGGTCTGAAGCTTTCTTT

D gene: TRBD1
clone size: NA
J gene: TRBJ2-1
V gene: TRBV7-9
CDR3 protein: CASSFGTAKNEQFF
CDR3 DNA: TGTGCCAGCAGCTTTGGGACAGCCAAGAATGAGCAGTTCTTC

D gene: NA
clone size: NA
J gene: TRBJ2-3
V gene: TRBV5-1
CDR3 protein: CASSSIRAATDTQYF
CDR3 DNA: TGCGCCAGCAGCTCGATCCGGGCCGCCACAGATACGCAGTATTTT

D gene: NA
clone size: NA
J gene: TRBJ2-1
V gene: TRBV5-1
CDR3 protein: CASSTGTSYNEQFF
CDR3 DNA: TGCGCCAGCAGTACCGGGACATCCTACAATGAGCAGTTCTTC

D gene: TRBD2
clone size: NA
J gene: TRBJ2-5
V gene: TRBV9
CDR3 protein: CASDTSGSAQETQYF
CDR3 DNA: TGTGCCAGCGATACTAGCGGGAGTGCCCAAGAGACCCAGTACTTC

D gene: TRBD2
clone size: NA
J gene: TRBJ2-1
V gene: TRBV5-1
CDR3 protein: CASSLVAGAGEQFF
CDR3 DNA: TGCGCCAGCAGCTTGGTAGCGGGAGCGGGTGAGCAGTTCTTC

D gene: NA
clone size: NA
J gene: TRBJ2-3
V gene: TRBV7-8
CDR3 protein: CASSPTGTTSTDTQYF
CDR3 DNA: TGTGCCAGCAGCCCTACCGGGACAACCAGCACAGATACGCAGTATTTT